Listed below are T cell receptor beta chains from one sample, sequenced in a study of T cells in Graves' hyperthyroidism and ophthalmopathy. TCRdb re-derived calls from the multiplex PCR reads in MiXCR, one entry per CDR3 protein. The repertoire holds some 600,000 distinct CDR3 sequences, with 35% to 55% as singletons. The sequencing sample was made of peripheral blood or thyroid tissue (not recorded which). These receptors were collected from a woman between 18 and 30 years old with Graves' hyperthyroidism. CDR3s include the opening cysteine and the closing phenylalanine or tryptophan. The D gene is left open where the match is weak. Clone size is given for some rows only: seen once, a few or many times, or a class if the clone is expanded.

TRBJ1-3,TRBV29-1,-,-,CSIVGVSGNTIYF,TGCAGCATTGTGGGGGTGTCTGGAAACACCATATATTTT
TRBJ2-7,TRBV20-1,TRBD1,few,CSASRQGAAYEQYF,TGCAGTGCTAGTCGGCAGGGGGCGGCCTACGAGCAGTACTTC
TRBJ2-7,TRBV7-9,-,few,CASKEDPISYEQYF,TGTGCCAGCAAGGAGGACCCCATCTCCTACGAGCAGTACTTC
TRBJ1-2,TRBV12-3/TRBV12-4,-,-,CASSFGTGALTF,-
TRBJ2-5,TRBV25-1,-,few,CASSEYNQETQYF,TGTGCCAGCAGTGAATATAACCAAGAGACCCAGTACTTC
TRBJ2-2,TRBV19,-,many,CASSKDQGSGELFF,TGTGCCAGTAGTAAGGACCAGGGGTCCGGGGAGCTGTTTTTT
TRBJ1-1,TRBV7-2,-,-,CASRKGSITEAFF,TGTGCCAGCAGAAAGGGGAGTATCACTGAAGCTTTCTTT
TRBJ1-5,TRBV7-2,-,few,CASSRQHRNQPQHF,TGTGCCAGCAGCCGTCAACACCGCAATCAGCCCCAGCATTTT
TRBJ1-5,TRBV6-5,-,few,CASSGTGYQPQHF,TGTGCCAGCAGCGGCACAGGGTATCAGCCCCAGCATTTT
TRBJ1-4,TRBV6-2/TRBV6-3,TRBD1,-,CASSYGGQGQLATNEKLFF,TGTGCCAGCAGTTACGGCGGACAGGGGCAACTTGCAACTAATGAAAAACTGTTTTTT
TRBJ2-5,TRBV24-1,TRBD2,-,CATSDGTSGYEETQYF,TGTGCCACCAGTGACGGGACTAGCGGTTACGAAGAGACCCAGTACTTC
TRBJ2-6,TRBV19,-,few,CASTGHFSGANVLTF,TGTGCCAGTACCGGACACTTCTCTGGGGCCAACGTCCTGACTTTC
TRBJ1-6,TRBV2,-,-,CASRGAGLNSPLHF,TGTGCCAGCAGGGGGGCAGGGCTGAATTCACCCCTCCACTTT
TRBJ1-2,TRBV20-1,-,-,CSAPRGGNGYTF,TGCAGTGCCCCGCGGGGGGGGAATGGCTACACCTTC
TRBJ2-6,TRBV7-8,TRBD1,many,CASSDRVPGANVLTF,TGTGCCAGCAGCGACAGGGTCCCCGGGGCCAACGTCCTGACTTTC
TRBJ1-5,TRBV2,-,-,CASSSRGVNQPQHF,TGTGCCAGCAGTTCCAGGGGAGTAAATCAGCCCCAGCATTTT
TRBJ1-2,TRBV7-8,-,few,CASSLGGRGGGYTF,TGTGCCAGCAGCTTAGGGGGTCGAGGAGGAGGCTACACCTTC
TRBJ1-4,TRBV24-1,-,-,CATNSQGF,TGTGCCACCAATTCACAGGGATTT
TRBJ1-6,TRBV2,TRBD1,many,CASSSAGTGGPNSPLHF,TGTGCCAGCAGCTCCGCCGGGACAGGGGGCCCAAATTCACCCCTCCACTTT
TRBJ2-5,TRBV6-6,-,-,CASSPRRIQETQYF,TGTGCCAGCAGTCCCAGACGGATCCAAGAGACCCAGTACTTC
TRBJ2-7,TRBV29-1,TRBD2,-,CSVEGLAGVYEQYF,TGCAGCGTTGAGGGACTAGCGGGAGTCTACGAGCAGTACTTC
TRBJ1-2,TRBV7-8,-,-,CASSSSGAGYGYTF,TGTGCCAGCAGTTCCTCGGGCGCGGGCTATGGCTACACCTTC
TRBJ2-7,TRBV12-3/TRBV12-4,-,many,CASSSSLGQYF,TGTGCCAGCAGCAGTTCACTGGGGCAGTACTTC
TRBJ1-1,TRBV6-5,-,-,CASSRGDLGTEAFF,TGTGCCAGCAGTCGGGGGGATCTTGGTACTGAAGCTTTCTTT
TRBJ1-6,TRBV10-2,-,many,CASSKDFNSPLHF,TGCGCCAGCAGTAAGGATTTTAATTCACCCCTCCACTTT
TRBJ1-5,TRBV20-1,-,many,CSATRNSNQPQHF,TGCAGTGCTACACGCAACAGCAATCAGCCCCAGCATTTT
TRBJ1-2,TRBV2,TRBD1,few,CASSWDRADYGYTF,TGCGCCAGCAGCTGGGACAGGGCTGACTATGGCTACACCTTC
TRBJ1-5,TRBV2,-,-,CARTGFGQPQHF,TGTGCCAGGACAGGATTCGGTCAGCCCCAGCATTTT
TRBJ1-1,TRBV7-8,-,few,CASSLQSSSTEAFF,TGTGCCAGCAGTTTACAGTCGAGCTCCACTGAAGCTTTCTTT
TRBJ1-4,TRBV2,-,-,CASSPTDPVPEKLFF,TGTGCCAGCAGCCCAACGGACCCGGTGCCCGAAAAACTGTTTTTT
TRBJ1-1,TRBV7-6,TRBD1,once,CASSPSRQGNTEAFF,TGTGCCAGCAGCCCCTCCCGACAGGGAAACACTGAAGCTTTCTTT
TRBJ1-5,TRBV29-1,TRBD1,-,CSVVRDSVPFAQHF,TGCAGCGTAGTCCGGGACAGCGTCCCTTTTGCCCAGCATTTT
TRBJ2-5,TRBV10-3,TRBD1,-,CAISESGQGGGQETQYF,TGTGCCATCAGTGAGTCGGGACAGGGAGGCGGGCAAGAGACCCAGTACTTC
TRBJ1-4,TRBV2,-,-,CASKVLGIGEKLFF,TGTGCCAGCAAGGTATTAGGGATAGGTGAAAAACTGTTTTTT
TRBJ1-2,TRBV24-1,-,-,CATSDSDPSFDYGYTF,TGTGCCACCAGTGATTCGGACCCCTCGTTTGACTATGGCTACACCTTC
TRBJ2-6,TRBV15,-,many,CATSRGPASLSSGANVLTF,TGTGCCACCAGCAGGGGACCCGCCAGTCTCAGCTCTGGGGCCAACGTCCTGACTTTC
TRBJ1-3,TRBV25-1,-,-,CASSLLSSYTPGNTIYF,TGTGCCAGCAGCTTATTGTCCAGCTATACTCCTGGAAACACCATATATTTT
TRBJ1-2,TRBV7-8,TRBD1,many,CASSLNIRDRAYGYTF,TGTGCCAGCAGCTTAAATATCCGGGACAGAGCCTATGGCTACACCTTC
TRBJ2-1,TRBV20-1,-,few,CSAALNEQFF,TGCAGTGCTGCTCTCAATGAGCAGTTCTTC
TRBJ1-4,TRBV29-1,TRBD1,many,CSVQGADATNEKLFF,TGCAGCGTTCAGGGGGCAGATGCAACTAATGAAAAACTGTTTTTT
TRBJ1-2,TRBV29-1,TRBD1,-,CSAGQGGSYGYTF,TGCAGCGCTGGACAGGGTGGAAGCTATGGCTACACCTTC
TRBJ1-1,TRBV7-2,-,-,CAGSLAMGRWDTEAFF,TGTGCCGGCAGCTTAGCGATGGGCCGGTGGGACACTGAAGCTTTCTTT
TRBJ2-6,TRBV15,-,-,CATETGSGANVLTF,TGTGCCACCGAAACAGGGTCTGGGGCCAACGTCCTGACTTTC
TRBJ1-2,TRBV5-4,TRBD1,-,CASSWGTGTIYGYTF,TGTGCCAGCAGCTGGGGGACAGGGACGATCTATGGCTACACCTTC
TRBJ1-2,TRBV25-1,-,few,CAPRGGQSYGYTF,TGTGCTCCTAGGGGGGGGCAGAGCTATGGCTACACCTTC
TRBJ2-5,TRBV30,-,few,CAWSGPQETQYF,TGTGCCTGGAGTGGCCCACAAGAGACCCAGTACTTC
TRBJ2-5,TRBV7-2,TRBD2,-,CASSLRTSGRAWETQYF,TGTGCCAGCAGCCTCCGAACTAGCGGGAGGGCCTGGGAGACCCAGTACTTC
TRBJ2-7,TRBV7-3,-,once,CASSLVEYEQYF,TGTGCCAGCAGCTTGGTCGAATACGAGCAGTACTTC
TRBJ2-6,TRBV15,TRBD2,once,CATSSPRGGPGANVLTF,TGTGCCACCAGCAGCCCGCGGGGGGGGCCTGGGGCCAACGTCCTGACTTTC
TRBJ1-1,TRBV7-8,-,-,CASSLLGLTGAFF,TGTGCCAGCAGCTTATTAGGGTTGACGGGAGCTTTCTTT